This paragraph reports one T cell receptor beta chain. These data originate in a study of identical twins. TCRdb passed the 5' RACE reads through MiXCR, listing each CDR3 protein once. The top ten hold about 0.93% of the sample, which has 400,000 to 550,000 distinct CDR3 sequences, roughly 21% seen once. Germline CDR1 is MGHDK and CDR2 is SYGVNS. This CDR3 has 14 residues. Trimming took 0 bases from V and 11 from J, leaving 16 bases between them. The same data also went into a second study, on T cells expressing NK-cell markers. That work contributes: There were seven HCMV-seropositive donors and one seronegative donor among the eight sequenced.

The source of this sequence is a woman between 18 and 29 years old in good health. Sequences were obtained from CD4+ T cells sorted from blood. This chain joins TRBV25-1 and TRBJ1-1; D ambiguous. The CDR3 loop reads CASSEYNFAKGAFF. The CDR3 DNA sequence: TGTGCCAGCAGTGAATACAACTTTGCCAAGGGCGCTTTCTTT. Using reference TRBV25-1 and TRBJ1-1 for the parts outside the CDR3, the full variable domain is EADIYQTPRYLVIGTGKKITLECSQTMGHDKMYWYQQDPGMELHLIHYSYGVNSTEKGDLSSESTVSRIRTEHFPLTLESARPSHTSQYLCASSEYNFAKGAFFGQGTRLTVV.